The rows below give T cell receptor beta chains drawn from one sample of a study of cytotoxic CD8 clonotypes in ibrutinib-treated CLL. Repertoires were generated with immunoSEQ multiplex PCR, while TCRdb's copy carries only in-frame clones and drops some. The sample shows tens of thousands of clones, approximately 87% of them seen only once. This material consisted of PBMCs, taken after 24 months of ibrutinib treatment. The receptors shown here come from a human donor with chronic lymphocytic leukemia. Both conserved end residues are part of each CDR3. The D gene is left open where the match is weak. Clone size is given for some rows only: seen once, a few or many times, or a class if the clone is expanded.

>.|TRBV21-1|TRBJ1-2|.
TGTGCCAGCAGCAAGACAGGGACTTTGGGCTATGGCTACACCTTC
CASSKTGTLGYGYTF
>.|TRBV6-1|TRBJ1-5|few
TGTGCCAGCAGGGACAGTACCTATAGCAATCAGCCCCAGCATTTT
CASRDSTYSNQPQHF
>TRBD1|TRBV30|TRBJ1-2|.
TGTGCCTGGGGGGTCCGGACAGGGAGGTCCTATGGCTACACCTTC
CAWGVRTGRSYGYTF
>.|TRBV21-1|TRBJ2-7|once
TGTGCCAGCAGCAAAGTTGGGGTCTACGAGCAGTACTTC
CASSKVGVYEQYF
>.|TRBV10-3|TRBJ2-3|.
TGTGCCATCAGTCCTTCCGGGGATAACACAGATACGCAGTATTTT
CAISPSGDNTDTQYF
>TRBD1|TRBV6-6|TRBJ1-5|.
TGTGCCAGCAGTTCAGTCCGGGACAGGGGGAGACAGCCCCAGCATTTT
CASSSVRDRGRQPQHF
>.|TRBV6-5|TRBJ2-2|.
TGTGCCAGCAGTTACCTTTTGTGGTCCGGGGAGCTGTTTTTT
CASSYLLWSGELFF
>.|TRBV7-2|TRBJ2-3|.
TGTGCCAGCAGCGAACTCAGCCACCGGTTGTATTTT
CASSELSHRLYF
>TRBD1|TRBV7-2|TRBJ2-1|.
TGTGCCAGCAGCTTAGGGACAGGGGGTGAGCAGTTCTTC
CASSLGTGGEQFF
>.|TRBV6-1|TRBJ1-2|.
TGTGCCAGCAGTGAGAGAGTCCTCGCCAGCTTC
CASSERVLASF
>.|TRBV14|TRBJ2-5|.
TGTGCCAGCAGCGAAAGGGACACTCGAGAGACCCAGTACTTC
CASSERDTRETQYF
>.|TRBV10-3|TRBJ2-3|.
TGTGCCATCAGCCCCGAGGGGCAATGGACAGATACGCAGTATTTT
CAISPEGQWTDTQYF
>TRBD2|TRBV7-9|TRBJ2-3|.
TGTGCCAGCAGCTCCGGAATAGCGGGGGGTACAGATACGCAGTATTTT
CASSSGIAGGTDTQYF
>.|TRBV7-2|TRBJ1-5|.
TGTGCCAGCAGCTTGACCGGAACTTTTAGCAATCAGCCCCAGCATTTT
CASSLTGTFSNQPQHF
>.|TRBV21-1|TRBJ2-7|.
TGTGCCAGCAGCAAAGTGCCGGGGACCTCCTACGAGCAGTACTTC
CASSKVPGTSYEQYF
>.|TRBV27|TRBJ1-5|.
TGTGCCAGCAGTTTATCGTGGCACGTCAATCAGCCCCAGCATTTT
CASSLSWHVNQPQHF
>TRBD1|TRBV6-5|TRBJ1-2|.
TGTGCCAGCAGTTACGGAGGGGGCGCATTTGGCTACACCTTC
CASSYGGGAFGYTF
>.|TRBV11-3|TRBJ2-1|few
TGTGCCAGCAGCTTTAACGGGATAGAGCAGTTCTTC
CASSFNGIEQFF
>TRBD1|TRBV25-1|TRBJ1-2|.
TGTGCCAGCGGAGGACAGGGGAGGGTTGGCTACACCTTC
CASGGQGRVGYTF
>.|TRBV18|TRBJ2-5|once
TGTGCCAGCTCACCACCCCTCGACAGGTACCAAGAGACCCAGTACTTC
CASSPPLDRYQETQYF
>.|TRBV6-5|TRBJ2-7|.
TGTGCCAGCAGTTACTCCCAGGGTTACGAGCAGTACTTC
CASSYSQGYEQYF
>.|TRBV5-1|TRBJ2-1|few
TGCGCCAGCAGCTTGGGTCTCGATGAGCAGTTCTTC
CASSLGLDEQFF
>.|TRBV6-5|TRBJ1-1|.
TGTGCCAGCAGTTACTTGACTGAAGCTTTCTTT
CASSYLTEAFF
>TRBD1|TRBV6-5|TRBJ2-5|.
TGTGCCAGCAGTCAACCCCAAATGGGACAGCCGTACTTC
CASSQPQMGQPYF
>TRBD2|TRBV9|TRBJ2-3|.
TGTGCCAGCAGCGTAGAATCGAGCGGGAGGGCCGCATATACGCAGTATTTT
CASSVESSGRAAYTQYF
>.|TRBV19|TRBJ1-2|.
TGTGCCAGTAGTATTTTCGATGGCTACACCTTC
CASSIFDGYTF
>.|TRBV19|TRBJ2-6|.
TGTGCCAGTAGTCTTGGACAGCTAGGCGCTGGGGCCAACGTCCTGACTTTC
CASSLGQLGAGANVLTF
>TRBD1|TRBV6-1|TRBJ2-1|.
TGTGCCAGCAGGGAAGACAGGGGGCGCGTCGATGAGCAGTTCTTC
CASREDRGRVDEQFF
>TRBD1|TRBV7-6|TRBJ2-7|.
TGTGCCAGCAGCCAGGGGGCGCGGTACGAGCAGTACTTC
CASSQGARYEQYF
>TRBD2|TRBV2|TRBJ2-2|.
TGTGCCAGCAAGCGGGAACACGCGAACACCGGGGAGCTGTTTTTT
CASKREHANTGELFF
>.|TRBV15|TRBJ2-1|.
TGTGCCACCAGCAACAGTTACAATGAGCAGTTCTTC
CATSNSYNEQFF
>.|TRBV5-1|TRBJ1-2|.
TGCGCCAGCAGCTTGGGGACAGTTGGTCTCTATGGCTACACCTTC
CASSLGTVGLYGYTF
>.|TRBV9|TRBJ2-1|.
TGTGCCAGCAGCGTCTCCGGCGGACCCTACAATGAGCAGTTCTTC
CASSVSGGPYNEQFF
>.|TRBV7-9|TRBJ1-1|.
TGTGCCAGCAGCTTAAATTCAGAGAGTGAAGCTTTCTTT
CASSLNSESEAFF
>TRBD2|TRBV18|TRBJ2-2|.
TGTGCCAGCTCACCACAATCCGCGGGACTAGCGGGGAAGAACACCGGGGAGCTGTTTTTT
CASSPQSAGLAGKNTGELFF
>TRBD1|TRBV27|TRBJ1-2|.
TGTGCCAGCAGTTCGGCAGGGGGCGGGTATGGCTACACCTTC
CASSSAGGGYGYTF
>TRBD1|TRBV5-4|TRBJ2-5|.
TGTGCCAGCAGCTTATGGGGACAGCAAGAGACCCAGTACTTC
CASSLWGQQETQYF
>.|TRBV9|TRBJ2-2|.
TGTGCCAGCAGCGTAGAAGGGAACAGGAACACCGGGGAGCTGTTTTTT
CASSVEGNRNTGELFF
>TRBD1|TRBV2|TRBJ1-4|.
TGTGCCAGCAGTGGGTTGCAGGGGGCTGGGGAAAAACTGTTTTTT
CASSGLQGAGEKLFF
>TRBD1|TRBV5-8|TRBJ1-5|.
TGTGCCAGCAGCCCGAGGGGGCCGGATCAGCCCCAGCATTTT
CASSPRGPDQPQHF
>.|TRBV21-1|TRBJ1-1|.
TGTGCCAGCAGCGCTTGCCCATATAAGACAGCGAACACTGAAGCTTTCTTT
CASSACPYKTANTEAFF
>TRBD2|TRBV7-6|TRBJ2-1|.
TGTGCCAGCAGTTTTACCGGGACTAGCGGCAATGAGCAGTTCTTC
CASSFTGTSGNEQFF
>.|TRBV28|TRBJ2-3|once
TGTGCCAGCAGTACGCGACGGACGGATGATACGCAGTATTTT
CASSTRRTDDTQYF
>TRBD2|TRBV4-3|TRBJ2-1|once
TGCGCCAGCAGCCAAGATTGGAGCGGGAGTCAACTCAATGAGCAGTTCTTC
CASSQDWSGSQLNEQFF
>.|TRBV10-3|TRBJ2-3|few
TGTGCCATCAGTGACACGGCCGTGGGAGGAGATACGCAGTATTTT
CAISDTAVGGDTQYF
>TRBD2|TRBV29-1|TRBJ2-7|.
TGCAGCGTTGAGGGGGGGGAGCAGTACTTC
CSVEGGEQYF
>.|TRBV5-6|TRBJ2-5|.
TGTGCCAGCAGCTTGTTTCTTAAAGAGACCCAGTACTTC
CASSLFLKETQYF
>TRBD1|TRBV19|TRBJ1-2|.
TGTGCCAGTAGTAGCTCCGGGACAGGGCCTCTTAAGGCTGGCTACACCTTC
CASSSSGTGPLKAGYTF
>TRBD1|TRBV2|TRBJ1-1|.
TGTGCCAGCATGCTGGAACAGGGGGCTACGAATGCTTTCTTT
CASMLEQGATNAFF
>.|TRBV5-1|TRBJ2-5|few
TGCGCCAGCAGCCGGACGGGCCAAGAGACCCAGTACTTC
CASSRTGQETQYF
>.|TRBV15|TRBJ1-5|.
TGTGCCACCAGCAGAGAGGGTTGGGGCAATCAGCCCCAGCATTTT
CATSREGWGNQPQHF
>.|TRBV6-5|TRBJ2-7|.
TGTGCCAGCACTCGGGCGGGATCCTACGAGCAGTACTTC
CASTRAGSYEQYF
>.|TRBV7-2|TRBJ1-5|.
TGTGCCAGCAGCCGTACCACCGGGGAGACTCAGCCCCAGCATTTT
CASSRTTGETQPQHF
>.|TRBV9|TRBJ1-2|once
TGTGCCAGCAGCGTAGAAGGGGGGCCTAACTATGGCTACACCTTC
CASSVEGGPNYGYTF
>TRBD2|TRBV28|TRBJ2-1|.
TGTGCCAGCAGTTTGGCGGGAGGGCGTCTGAACAATGAGCAGTTCTTC
CASSLAGGRLNNEQFF
>.|TRBV4-3|TRBJ2-3|.
TGCGCCAGCAGCCAAGATCGAGATACGCAGTATTTT
CASSQDRDTQYF
>.|TRBV6-1|TRBJ1-1|.
TGTGCCAGCAGTGAAGCGGGGGGGCGAGCTTTCTTT
CASSEAGGRAFF
>.|TRBV9|TRBJ1-5|once
TGTGCCAGCAGCGTAGAGAGTAATCAGCCCCAGCATTTT
CASSVESNQPQHF
>.|TRBV7-9|TRBJ1-5|.
TGTGCCAGCAGCTTAGGCAACAATCAGCCCCAGCATTTT
CASSLGNNQPQHF